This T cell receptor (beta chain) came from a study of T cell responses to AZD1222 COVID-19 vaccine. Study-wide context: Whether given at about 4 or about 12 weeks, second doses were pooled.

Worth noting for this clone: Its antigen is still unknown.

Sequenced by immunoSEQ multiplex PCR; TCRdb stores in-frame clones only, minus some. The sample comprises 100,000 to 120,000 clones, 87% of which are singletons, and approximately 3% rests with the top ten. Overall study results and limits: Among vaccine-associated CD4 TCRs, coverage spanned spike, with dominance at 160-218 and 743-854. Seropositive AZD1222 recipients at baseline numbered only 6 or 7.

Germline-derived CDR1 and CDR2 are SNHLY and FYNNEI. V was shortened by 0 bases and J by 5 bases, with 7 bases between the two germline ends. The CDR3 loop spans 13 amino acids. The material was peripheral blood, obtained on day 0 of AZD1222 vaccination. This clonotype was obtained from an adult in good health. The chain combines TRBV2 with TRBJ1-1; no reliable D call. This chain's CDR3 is CASSEAGRTEAFF. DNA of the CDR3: TGTGCCAGCAGTGAAGCCGGGAGGACTGAAGCTTTCTTT.